A single sample is the source of the 20 T cell receptor beta chains below, sequenced in a study of breast tumors, draining lymph nodes, adjacent tissues. TCRdb called the multiplex PCR reads again in MiXCR, with one record for every CDR3 protein. The table has 100,000 or so distinct CDR3 sequences, 21% seen once. Samples came from axillary lymph nodes draining the breast cancer. Specimen: axillary lymph node tissue. Receptor source: a female donor with breast cancer. Some clones in this sample may be carry-over from other donors' samples.

This rearrangement joins TRBV13 to TRBJ2-2; D possibly uses TRBD1 or TRBD2 (5 bases each). The V and J ends lost 10 bases and 7 bases respectively, with 19 bases between them. This CDR3 is 14 amino acids long. Germline lookup yields CDR1 PRHDT and CDR2 FYEKMQ (reference sequence). This CDR3 is CATSTGITGGELFF. CDR3 bases: TGTGCCACCTCAACGGGGATTACAGGCGGGGAGCTGTTTTTT. Drawing the rest from reference TRBV13 and TRBJ2-2, the complete variable domain is AAGVIQSPRHLIKEKRETATLKCYPIPRHDTVYWYQQGPGQDPQFLISFYEKMQSDKGSIPDRFSAQQFSDYHSELNMSSLELGDSALYFCATSTGITGGELFFGEGSRLTVL.

The sample holds a few counts of this clonotype. The chain is built from TRBV6-5 and TRBJ2-1, with 8 bases fitting TRBD2. The CDR3 has 15 residues. With V trimmed by 4 bases and J by 6 bases, 8 bases remained unmatched. Germline V lookup: CDR1 MNHEY, CDR2 SVGAGI. The CDR3 reads CASSSRGGPLNEQFF. The CDR3 DNA reads TGTGCCAGCAGTTCCCGGGGGGGGCCACTCAATGAGCAGTTCTTC.

V is TRBV3-1 and J is TRBJ1-3; 7 positions agree with TRBD1. V trimming: 4 bases; J trimming: 4 bases; junction bases outside the gene matches: 7. Germline CDR1 and CDR2: LGHDT and YNNKEL (reference sequence). The CDR3 spans 15 residues. The CDR3 DNA reads TGTGCCAGCAGCCGTAGACAGGGCGAGGGAAACACCATATATTTT. Encoded protein: CASSRRQGEGNTIYF.

The chain couples TRBV28 to TRBJ2-5; TRBD1 agrees at 10 bases. The J segment lost 5 bases and the V segment lost 5 bases, leaving 8 bases of the junction unmatched. Germline V gene data show CDR1 as MDHEN and CDR2 as SYDVKM. The CDR3 is 15 amino acids. The CDR3 DNA reads as TGTGCCAGCAGTGGGGCGGGACAGGGGTCCGAGACCCAGTACTTC. Its translation is CASSGAGQGSETQYF.

In its sample, this clonotype was seen a few times. This clone may be a read error of a much larger clone one base away. The chain recombines TRBV24-1 with TRBJ1-2; 10 bases match TRBD1. CDR1 and CDR2 (germline): KGHDR, SFDVKD. The CDR3 spans 17 residues. The CDR3 DNA sequence: TGTGCCACCAGTGAATCGGACAGGGGGACAACTAACTATGGCCACACCTTC. This translates into CATSESDRGTTNYGHTF.

In this sample, this clonotype turned up many times. This chain connects TRBV4-1 to TRBJ2-3; D remains ambiguous. Germline V gene lookup returns CDR1 MGHRA and CDR2 YSYEKL. CDR3 length equals 18 residues. V was shortened by 4 bases and J by 0 bases, with 20 bases between the two germline ends. The CDR3 region is CASSRKIRSESSTDTQYF. Here the CDR3 DNA reads TGCGCCAGCAGCCGGAAGATTAGGTCGGAGTCTAGCACAGATACGCAGTATTTT.

The chain links TRBV5-6 to TRBJ2-3; 7 nucleotides line up with TRBD2. This CDR3 is built from 15 residues. V lost 9 bases to trimming and J lost 0 bases; unmatched junction nucleotides: 10. The V gene's germline CDR1 is SGHDT and CDR2 YYEEEE. The CDR3 loop reads CATTGGGFSTDTQYF. CDR3 sequence (DNA): TGTGCCACCACCGGCGGGGGTTTCAGCACAGATACGCAGTATTTT.

This clonotype was seen repeatedly, ten times or more. The J gene is TRBJ2-7, the V gene TRBV10-3; 10 nucleotides align to TRBD2. The CDR3 covers 12 residues. CDR1 is ENHRY, CDR2 SYGVKD, per germline. After removal of 8 bases from V and 7 bases from J, the junction contained 5 bases not matched to a gene. CDR3 in amino acids: CAISSGSLEQYF. The CDR3 nucleotides are TGTGCCATCTCTAGCGGGAGTCTTGAGCAGTACTTC.

The genes are TRBV10-3 and TRBJ2-7; 9 bases line up with TRBD1. Germline CDR1 is ENHRY and CDR2 is SYGVKD. The length of the CDR3 is 16 residues. V dropped 6 bases and J dropped 0; count of bases not matched to a gene: 9. CDR3 coding DNA: TGTGCCATCAGGGAGCTTCCGGACAGGGGCTCCTACGAGCAGTACTTC. Its protein is CAIRELPDRGSYEQYF.

This clonotype came up many times. The chain has TRBV6-6 and TRBJ2-7; D call uncertain. CDR1 is MNHNY, CDR2 SVGAGI, per germline (reference sequence). This CDR3 has 13 amino acids. V was pared by 3 bases and J by 7 bases, with 13 bases between. CDR3: CASSYNTLGEQYF. CDR3 coding DNA: TGTGCCAGCAGTTATAACACCCTTGGGGAGCAGTACTTC.

This clonotype has ten or more counts. This rearrangement joins TRBV11-3 to TRBJ2-1; D gene uncertain. V dropped 1 base and J dropped 6 bases, with 7 bases sitting between them. CDR3 length equals 13 residues. The germline V gene encodes CDR1 SGHNT and CDR2 YENEEA. The CDR3 DNA reads as TGTGCCAGCAGCTTAGTTTCCGCCAATGAGCAGTTCTTC. The encoded protein is CASSLVSANEQFF.

This clonotype was seen ten or more times. The chain employs TRBV13 and TRBJ2-1; 10 nucleotides align to TRBD2. Trimming cost V 2 bases and J 4 bases; bases outside gene matches: 11. This CDR3 has 18 amino acids. Looked up from germline, CDR1 is PRHDT and CDR2 is FYEKMQ (reference sequence). CDR3 protein: CASSLQWLAGARYNEQFF. In nucleotides, the CDR3 is TGTGCCAGCAGCTTACAGTGGCTAGCGGGAGCTCGGTACAATGAGCAGTTCTTC.

There are many counts of this clonotype. This chain links TRBV7-9 with TRBJ2-7; D is uncertain. Trimming shortened V by 2 bases and J by 4 bases, and 9 bases separated the two germline ends. Germline CDR1 reads SEHNR; CDR2 reads FQNEAQ (reference sequence). The CDR3 totals 13 residues. CDR3 DNA: TGTGCCAGCAGCTTACTGACACCATACGAGCAGTACTTC. Translated: CASSLLTPYEQYF.

This clonotype was recorded many times. V and J are TRBV15 and TRBJ2-1; D is undetermined. The CDR3 contains 11 residues. Trimming left V 1 base short and J 9 bases short, with 4 bases between. CDR1 and CDR2 from the germline V gene are LNHNV and YYDKDF (reference sequence). DNA for the CDR3: TGTGCCACCAGCAGAGGTTCTGAGCAGTTCTTC. This translates into CATSRGSEQFF.

This clonotype was detected ten times or more. V usage is TRBV7-3 and J usage is TRBJ2-5, with 9 bases that match TRBD2. Germline lookup yields CDR1 SGHTA and CDR2 FQGTGA. Trimming removed 4 bases from V and 5 bases from J; junction bases left unmatched: 8. This CDR3 is 15 amino acids long. The CDR3 loop reads CASSSTGTSFETQYF. CDR3 nucleotide sequence: TGTGCCAGCAGCTCCACCGGGACTAGCTTCGAGACCCAGTACTTC.

The count of this clonotype is one. Because it lacks the conserved phenylalanine or tryptophan at the end, this CDR3 is likely a read error. The limits of the CDR3 on the DNA are not certain, so only TCRdb's listed CDR3 is given. The chain links TRBV7-3 to TRBJ2-1; the tabulated D call, TRBD1, remains unverified against the DNA. The CDR3 is 10 amino acids in total, end residues counted. Germline loops: CDR1 SGHTA, CDR2 FQGTGA. CDR3 sequence reads: CASSLTGLSG.

A remark on this clonotype: It may be a read error: a sequence one base away is much more abundant. The rearrangement joins TRBV12-3 or TRBV12-4 to TRBJ2-3; the D gene is possibly TRBD2 (5 bases). The length of the CDR3 is 12 residues. The CDR3 coding sequence is TGTGCCAGCAGCCCACTCCGGGATACGCGGTATTTT. Its protein is CASSPLRDTRYF.

CDR3 region: CASSPQGRGSGANVLTF. The DNA for the CDR3 is TGTGCCAGCTCACCCCAGGGGCGAGGCTCTGGGGCCAACGTCCTGACTTTC. The chain joins TRBV18 to TRBJ2-6; D might be TRBD1 (6 bases). CDR3 size: 17 residues. V shed 3 bases and J shed 0 bases, with 12 bases lying between them. Germline CDR1 KGHSH, CDR2 LQKENI.

This clonotype was observed at least ten times. V and J are TRBV24-1 and TRBJ2-1, with 10 bases aligning to TRBD2. With V trimmed by 3 bases and J by 7 bases, 2 bases remained unmatched. From germline, CDR1 is KGHDR and CDR2 SFDVKD. This CDR3 is 14 amino acids long. This CDR3 reads CATSDSGRENEQFF. The CDR3 nucleotides are TGTGCCACCAGTGATAGCGGGAGGGAAAATGAGCAGTTCTTC.

This clonotype came up many times. The genes are TRBV5-1 and TRBJ2-3; D is undetermined. The V end was cut by 0 bases, the J end by 6 bases, with 2 bases between. CDR1 SGHRS and CDR2 YFSETQ come from the germline V gene. There are 11 residues in the CDR3. The CDR3 spells CASSLGDTQYF. CDR3 DNA: TGCGCCAGCAGCTTGGGGGATACGCAGTATTTT.